This T cell receptor (beta chain) was sequenced for a study of shared clonotypes between healthy human individuals. Naive CD45RA+ and memory CD45RA-negative subsets were split from CD4+ cells. V lost 4 bases to trimming and J lost 4 bases, with 29 bases between them. CDR1 and CDR2 (germline): MNHNS, SASEGT. The CDR3 consists of 20 residues. Several immunoSEQ plates received, in even portions, the genomic DNA of each subset. The repertoire was sequenced with immunoSEQ multiplex PCR; TCRdb's copy has only in-frame clones and lacks some. Of roughly 2 million clones in the sample, 95% were seen once. The sequenced sample consisted of naive CD4+ T cells sorted from blood. Subset given: CD45RA+ positively selected. This receptor was identified in a man in his late teens or twenties in good health. The V and J genes are TRBV6-1 and TRBJ1-3, with a possible D match to TRBD1 (5 bases). The CDR3 reads CASSASGGAPPDRLGNTIYF. The CDR3 bases are TGTGCCAGCAGTGCCTCCGGAGGGGCACCGCCCGATCGATTAGGAAACACCATATATTTT.